A single sample is the source of the 9 T cell receptor beta chains below, sequenced in a study of CD8 T cells in ankylosing spondylitis. Broader study findings: About 8 highly homologous variants made up a TCR beta motif, and this motif appeared characteristic of ankylosing spondylitis blood.

TCRdb re-derived calls from the 5' RACE reads in MiXCR, one entry per CDR3 protein. Of 200,000 to 250,000 distinct CDR3 sequences in the sample, 18% were seen once. These receptors have no identified antigens. The specimen sequenced was blood, either unsorted or a sorted T cell fraction (not recorded which). The origin of the receptors is a male donor with ankylosing spondylitis.

This clonotype has only a few counts. The chain combines TRBV2 with TRBJ2-7; 8 bases align to TRBD2. The junction had 2 bases not matched to a gene; V was cut back by 2 bases and J by 2 bases. This CDR3 comprises 14 residues. Germline V gene sequence: CDR1 SNHLY, CDR2 FYNNEI. The CDR3 sequence: CASSESGRPYEQYF. Here the CDR3 DNA reads TGTGCCAGCAGTGAAAGCGGGAGACCCTACGAGCAGTACTTC.

This clonotype has only a few counts. The V call is TRBV12-3 or TRBV12-4, the J call TRBJ1-2; 11 positions agree with TRBD1. The CDR3 spans 16 residues. V was clipped by 7 bases and J by 3 bases; unmatched bases: 10. Written as DNA, the CDR3 is TGTGCCAGCACGTCCCAGGGACAGGGGGAGTACTATGGCTACACCTTC. Translating it yields CASTSQGQGEYYGYTF.

This clonotype has just a few counts. The rearrangement uses TRBV6-2 or TRBV6-3 and TRBJ2-3; maybe TRBD2 (6 bases). CDR1 MNHEY and CDR2 SVGEGT come from the germline V gene. The CDR3 is made up of 16 amino acids. V was shortened by 4 bases and J by 2 bases, with 16 bases between the two germline ends. This CDR3 reads CASSLGVGLYTDTQYF. The DNA for the CDR3 is TGTGCCAGCAGTTTGGGGGTGGGACTTTACACAGATACGCAGTATTTT.

This clonotype was counted at least ten times. This chain links TRBV29-1 with TRBJ2-1, with D tentatively TRBD2 (5 bases). The CDR3 runs 11 residues. Trimming left V 4 bases short and J 7 bases short, with 8 bases between. Germline V CDR1 and CDR2: SQVTM, ANQGSEA. The CDR3 loop is CSVGGYNEQFF. The CDR3 DNA reads as TGCAGCGTTGGAGGGTATAATGAGCAGTTCTTC.

The chain joins TRBV27 to TRBJ2-7, with D tentatively TRBD2 (6 bases). With 5 bases removed from V and 2 bases from J, the gap between germline ends came to 13 bases. The CDR3 spans 14 residues. Germline values: CDR1 MNHEY, CDR2 SMNVEV (reference sequence). CDR3 residues: CASSPRDLTYEQYF. CDR3 coding DNA: TGTGCCAGCAGTCCAAGGGACTTAACCTACGAGCAGTACTTC.

The rearrangement uses TRBV19 and TRBJ2-2; no clear D gene. Germline assignment: CDR1 LNHDA and CDR2 SQIVND (reference sequence). V was clipped by 4 bases and J by 4 bases, with 13 bases between them. This CDR3 has 15 residues. The DNA for the CDR3 is TGTGCCAGTAGTACCTGGCAGTCGGGCACCGGGGAGCTGTTTTTT. Translating it yields CASSTWQSGTGELFF.

The rearrangement joins TRBV27 to TRBJ2-1, with TRBD2 identical over 7 bases. The germline CDR1 and CDR2 sequences are MNHEY and SMNVEV (reference sequence). V shed 0 bases, J shed 6 bases, and the junction held 2 bases outside the gene matches. CDR3 length: 14 amino acids. The CDR3 protein is CASSLSPSGNEQFF. DNA of the CDR3: TGTGCCAGCAGTTTATCGCCTAGCGGCAATGAGCAGTTCTTC.

This clonotype was counted at least ten times. V gene TRBV7-8 combines with J gene TRBJ2-1; TRBD2 aligns across 10 bases. V lost 1 base, J lost 4 bases, and 1 base stayed unmatched. The CDR3 loop spans 15 amino acids. Germline V CDR1 and CDR2: SGHVS, FQNEAQ. The CDR3, as DNA: TGTGCCAGCAGCTTAGAAGCGGGGGGGTACAATGAGCAGTTCTTC. This translates into CASSLEAGGYNEQFF.

V gene TRBV5-1 combines with J gene TRBJ2-7; TRBD2 is a possible D gene (6 bases). The CDR3 loop spans 14 amino acids. Trimming stripped 4 bases from V and 7 bases from J, with 18 bases between. Germline CDR1 and CDR2: SGHRS and YFSETQ. The chain's CDR3 is CASSPEGPPGEQYF. The DNA for the CDR3 is TGCGCCAGCAGCCCGGAGGGGCCTCCTGGGGAGCAGTACTTC.